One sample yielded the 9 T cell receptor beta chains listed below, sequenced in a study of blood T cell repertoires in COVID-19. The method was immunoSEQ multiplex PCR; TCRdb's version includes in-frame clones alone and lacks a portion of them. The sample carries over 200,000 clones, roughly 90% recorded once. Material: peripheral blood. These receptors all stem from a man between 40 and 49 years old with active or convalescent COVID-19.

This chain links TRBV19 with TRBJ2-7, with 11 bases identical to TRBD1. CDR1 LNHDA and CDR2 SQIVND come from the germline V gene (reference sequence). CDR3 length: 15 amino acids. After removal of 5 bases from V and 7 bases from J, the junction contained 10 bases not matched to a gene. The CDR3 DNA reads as TGTGCCAGTAGTGCCGGGACAGGGGGTCTGTGGGAGCAGTACTTC. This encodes CASSAGTGGLWEQYF.

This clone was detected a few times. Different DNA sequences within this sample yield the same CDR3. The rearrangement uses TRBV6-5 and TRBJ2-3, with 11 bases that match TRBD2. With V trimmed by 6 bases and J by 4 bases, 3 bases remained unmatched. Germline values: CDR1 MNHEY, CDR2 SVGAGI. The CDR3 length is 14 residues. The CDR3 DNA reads TGTGCCAGCAGGACTAGCGGGACTGCAGATACGCAGTATTTT. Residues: CASRTSGTADTQYF.

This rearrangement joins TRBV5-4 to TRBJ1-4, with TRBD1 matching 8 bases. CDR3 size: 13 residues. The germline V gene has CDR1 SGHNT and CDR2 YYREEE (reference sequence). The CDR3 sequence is CAIGTGTNEKLFF. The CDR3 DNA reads TGTGCGATAGGGACAGGTACTAATGAAAAACTGTTTTTT.

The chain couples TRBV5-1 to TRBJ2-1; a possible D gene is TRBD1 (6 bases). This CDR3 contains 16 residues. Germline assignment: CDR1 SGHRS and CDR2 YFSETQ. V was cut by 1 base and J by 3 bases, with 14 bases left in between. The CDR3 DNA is TGCGCCAGCAGCTTGAAGGCAGGGGAATTCTACAATGAGCAGTTCTTC. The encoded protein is CASSLKAGEFYNEQFF.

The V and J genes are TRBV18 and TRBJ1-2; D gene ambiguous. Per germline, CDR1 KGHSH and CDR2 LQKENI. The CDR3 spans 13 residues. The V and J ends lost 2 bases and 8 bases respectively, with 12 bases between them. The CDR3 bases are TGTGCCAGCTCACCAGTAGGCGGGGAGGGCTACACCTTC. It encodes CASSPVGGEGYTF.

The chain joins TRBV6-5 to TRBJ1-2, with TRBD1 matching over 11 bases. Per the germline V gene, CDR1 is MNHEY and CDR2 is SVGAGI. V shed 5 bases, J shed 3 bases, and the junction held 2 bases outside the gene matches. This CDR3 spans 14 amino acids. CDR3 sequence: CASSRDRGYYGYTF. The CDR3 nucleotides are TGTGCCAGCAGTAGGGACAGGGGGTACTATGGCTACACCTTC.

Here the CDR3 reads CASSYSLTGPQPQHF. CDR3 DNA: TGTGCCAGCAGTTACTCGCTCACAGGGCCCCAGCCCCAGCATTTT. This sequence joins TRBV6-2 or TRBV6-3 and TRBJ1-5; tentatively, D is TRBD1 (6 bases). The CDR3 extends over 15 amino acids. V was pared by 0 bases and J by 7 bases, with 13 bases between. CDR1 is MNHEY and CDR2 is SVGEGT in the germline V gene.

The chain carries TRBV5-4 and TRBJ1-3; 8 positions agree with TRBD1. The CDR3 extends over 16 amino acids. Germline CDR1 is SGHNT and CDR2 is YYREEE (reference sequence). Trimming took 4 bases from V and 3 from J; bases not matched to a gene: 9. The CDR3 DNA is TGTGCCAGCAGCCCAAATCAGGGGGCTCTTGGAAACACCATATATTTT. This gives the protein CASSPNQGALGNTIYF. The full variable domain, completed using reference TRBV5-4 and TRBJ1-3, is ETGVTQSPTHLIKTRGQQVTLRCSSQSGHNTVSWYQQALGQGPQFIFQYYREEENGRGNFPPRFSGLQFPNYSSELNVNALELDDSALYLCASSPNQGALGNTIYFGEGSWLTVV.

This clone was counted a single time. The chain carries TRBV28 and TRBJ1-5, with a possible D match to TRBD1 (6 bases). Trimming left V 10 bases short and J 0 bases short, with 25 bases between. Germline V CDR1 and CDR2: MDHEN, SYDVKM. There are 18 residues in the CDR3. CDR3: CATLPSGHSMYSNQPQHF. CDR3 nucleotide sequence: TGTGCCACCCTTCCTTCGGGACACAGTATGTATAGCAATCAGCCCCAGCATTTT.